This T cell receptor (beta chain) stems from a study of blood T cell repertoires in COVID-19. TCRdb's table, derived via immunoSEQ multiplex PCR, lists solely in-frame clones and lacks some. The sample includes over 200,000 clones, roughly nine tenths of them seen just once. The receptor's source is a young man who had recovered from COVID-19. The specimen sequenced was PBMCs or T cells enriched from blood (not recorded which).

The CDR3 reads CASSLEGTGIFTAFF. The DNA for the CDR3 is TGTGCCAGCAGCTTAGAGGGGACAGGGATTTTTACAGCTTTCTTT. This chain uses TRBV7-2 with TRBJ1-1; 9 bases match TRBD1. The CDR3 runs to 15 residues. Trimming cost V 1 base and J 10 bases; bases outside gene matches: 10. The germline CDR1 and CDR2 sequences are SGHTA and FQGNSA.